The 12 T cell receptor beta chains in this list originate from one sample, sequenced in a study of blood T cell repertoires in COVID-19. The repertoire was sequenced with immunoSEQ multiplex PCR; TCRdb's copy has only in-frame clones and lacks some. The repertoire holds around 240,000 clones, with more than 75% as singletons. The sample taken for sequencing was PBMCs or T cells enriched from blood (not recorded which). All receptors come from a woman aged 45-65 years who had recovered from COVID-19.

The CDR3 protein is CASSSGAGSSYEQYF. CDR3 nucleotide sequence: TGTGCCAGCAGTTCTGGTGCGGGTAGCTCCTACGAGCAGTACTTC. The J gene is TRBJ2-7, the V gene TRBV6-2 or TRBV6-3; D possibly corresponds to TRBD2 (5 bases). The CDR3 loop spans 15 amino acids. CDR1 MNHEY and CDR2 SVGEGT come from the germline V gene. Trimming pared 4 bases from V and 0 bases from J, leaving 13 bases between.

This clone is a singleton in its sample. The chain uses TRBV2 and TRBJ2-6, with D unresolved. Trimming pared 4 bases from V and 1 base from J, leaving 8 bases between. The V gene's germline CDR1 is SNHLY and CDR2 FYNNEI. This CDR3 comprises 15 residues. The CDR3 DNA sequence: TGTGCCAGCAGTGCCTTCGGGTCTGGGGCCAACGTCCTGACTTTC. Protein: CASSAFGSGANVLTF.

This CDR3 is CASSLVGPALTTGELFF. In DNA form, the CDR3 reads TGTGCCAGCAGCTTAGTGGGGCCAGCCCTGACCACCGGGGAGCTGTTTTTT. This chain uses TRBV7-2 with TRBJ2-2, with D maybe TRBD1 (5 bases). CDR3 length: 17 residues. V was cut by 1 base and J by 4 bases, with 16 bases left in between. Per the germline V gene, CDR1 is SGHTA and CDR2 is FQGNSA.

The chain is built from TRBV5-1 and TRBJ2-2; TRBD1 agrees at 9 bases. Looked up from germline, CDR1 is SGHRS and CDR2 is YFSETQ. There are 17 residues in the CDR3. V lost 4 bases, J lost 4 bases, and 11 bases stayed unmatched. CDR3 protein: CASSHITGTGSTGELFF. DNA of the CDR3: TGCGCCAGCAGCCACATTACCGGGACAGGGTCCACCGGGGAGCTGTTTTTT.

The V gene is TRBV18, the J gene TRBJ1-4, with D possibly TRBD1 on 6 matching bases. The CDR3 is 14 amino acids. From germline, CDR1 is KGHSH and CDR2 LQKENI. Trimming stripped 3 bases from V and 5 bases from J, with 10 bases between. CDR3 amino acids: CASSPWTDNEKLFF. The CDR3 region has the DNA TGTGCCAGCTCACCCTGGACAGACAATGAAAAACTGTTTTTT.

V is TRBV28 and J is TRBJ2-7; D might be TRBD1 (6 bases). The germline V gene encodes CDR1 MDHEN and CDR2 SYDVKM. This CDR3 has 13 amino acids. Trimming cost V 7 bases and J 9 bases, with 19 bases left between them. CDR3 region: CASTKRQVTVQYF. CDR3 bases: TGTGCCAGCACCAAGAGACAGGTAACGGTGCAGTACTTC. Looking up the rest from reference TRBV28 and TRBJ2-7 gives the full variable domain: DVKVTQSSRYLVKRTGEKVFLECVQDMDHENMFWYRQDPGLGLRLIYFSYDVKMKEKGDIPEGYSVSREKKERFSLILESASTNQTSMYLCASTKRQVTVQYFGPGTRLTVT.

The CDR3 sequence: CASSLGGTVGNTIYF. CDR3 nucleotide sequence: TGTGCCAGCAGTCTTGGAGGGACTGTTGGAAACACCATATATTTT. The J gene is TRBJ1-3, the V gene TRBV7-2, with D perhaps matching TRBD1 (5 bases). This CDR3 has 15 residues. V dropped 6 bases and J dropped 3 bases, with 15 bases sitting between them. CDR1 and CDR2 (germline): SGHTA, FQGNSA. Full variable domain (outside the CDR3, taken from reference TRBV7-2 and TRBJ1-3): GAGVSQSPSNKVTEKGKDVELRCDPISGHTALYWYRQSLGQGLEFLIYFQGNSAPDKSGLPSDRFSAERTGGSVSTLTIQRTQQEDSAVYLCASSLGGTVGNTIYFGEGSWLTVV.

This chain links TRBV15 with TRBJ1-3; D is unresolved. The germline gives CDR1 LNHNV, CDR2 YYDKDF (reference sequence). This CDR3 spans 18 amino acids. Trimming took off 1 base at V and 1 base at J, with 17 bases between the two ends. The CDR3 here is CATSRVPARRGSGNTIYF. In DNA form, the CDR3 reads TGTGCCACCAGCAGAGTCCCCGCCCGCCGGGGTTCTGGAAACACCATATATTTT.

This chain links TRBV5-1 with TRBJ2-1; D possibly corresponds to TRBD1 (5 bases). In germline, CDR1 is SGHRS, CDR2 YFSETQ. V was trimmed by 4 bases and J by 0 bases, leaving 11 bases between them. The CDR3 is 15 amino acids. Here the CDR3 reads CASSPGRASYNEQFF. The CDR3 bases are TGCGCCAGCAGCCCGGGCAGGGCCTCCTACAATGAGCAGTTCTTC.

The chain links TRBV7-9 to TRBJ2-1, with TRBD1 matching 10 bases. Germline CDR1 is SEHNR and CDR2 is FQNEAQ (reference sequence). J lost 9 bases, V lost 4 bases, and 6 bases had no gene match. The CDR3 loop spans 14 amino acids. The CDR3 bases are TGTGCCAGCAGCTCCGGGGACAGGGGAGGTGAGCAGTTCTTC. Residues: CASSSGDRGGEQFF.

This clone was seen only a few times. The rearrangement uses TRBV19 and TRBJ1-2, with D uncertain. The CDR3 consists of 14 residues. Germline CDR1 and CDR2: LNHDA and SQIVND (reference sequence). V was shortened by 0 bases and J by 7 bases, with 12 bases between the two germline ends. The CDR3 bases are TGTGCCAGTAGTATAGACGAACGCCCTATTGGCTACACCTTC. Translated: CASSIDERPIGYTF.

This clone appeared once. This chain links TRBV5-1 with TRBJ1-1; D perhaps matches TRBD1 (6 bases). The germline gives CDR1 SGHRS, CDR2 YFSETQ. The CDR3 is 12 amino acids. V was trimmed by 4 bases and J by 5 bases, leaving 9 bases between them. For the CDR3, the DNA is TGCGCCAGCAGCGGGGGGGCAACTGAAGCTTTCTTT. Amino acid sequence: CASSGGATEAFF.